This T cell receptor beta chain came from a study of CD8+ T cells in alopecia areata (dated by TCRdb to the late 2010s). Regarding the study in general: In both human patients and the C3H/HeJ mouse model, the study applied high-throughput TCRbeta sequencing to look at T cell clonal expansion in alopecia areata. Human TCRbeta sequencing covered scalp tissue and sorted CD4+ and CD8+ peripheral blood T cells from patchy and totalis/universalis alopecia areata patients and healthy controls. Scalp clonality was compared across normal scalp (n=4), patchy alopecia areata scalp (n=8), and alopecia totalis/universalis scalp (n=8). immunoSEQ multiplex PCR using 35 Vbeta forward primers and 13 Jbeta reverse primers was used to amplify TCRbeta CDR3 regions. RNA was obtained with the PAXgene miRNA kit for fixed scalp, the miRNeasy kit for PBMCs, and the RNeasy kit for mouse skin. The paper's findings and limits, for the study overall: Unlike mouse skin, where gammadelta T cells dominate, normal human skin contains resident alphabeta T cells that get sequenced too, which complicates analysis of the scalp TCR repertoire. Higher clonality and more expanded CD8+ clones were observed in lesional scalp than in normal scalp, particularly in alopecia totalis/universalis, a finding suggestive of antigenic drive. Shared TCR sequences between patients were less evident than in mice, which may be partly attributable to HLA diversity in the patient population.

To note about this clone: Its antigen remains unidentified. Per-base qualities were not stored, and no clone one base away is much larger.

Library creation used the immunoSEQ multiplex PCR assay. To provide template for TCR sequencing, every sample had RNA extracted and reverse transcribed into cDNA. SuperScript III was used for first-strand cDNA synthesis, primed with a 2:1 mix of oligo-dT and random hexamers. Amplification bias was assessed with a synthetic immune receptor repertoire, and residual bias was removed computationally. On the authors' methods: Raw reads were preprocessed to remove errors, and CDR3 was defined by IMGT conventions from the conserved cysteine to phenylalanine. To get clonality, Shannon entropy was normalized by log2 of the number of productive unique TCRs and the result was subtracted from 1. Whether each scalp clone was CD4 or CD8 was inferred by checking scalp TCRbeta sequences against the CD4 and CD8 repertoires from sorted blood. This is the immuneACCESS table as TCRdb keeps it, with only in-frame sequences that have V and J called. A part of the clones is gone; compared with another copy, unresolved V genes explain less than half, and the rest is unexplained. That table gives V, J and clone size, and the DNA gave D and trimming. The sample table records about 110,000 clones; roughly 60% of these occur just once. The leading ten clones occupy around a fifth of the sample.

CDR1 and CDR2, per the germline V gene (reference sequence), are LNHDA and SQIVND. Its CDR3 holds 15 amino acids, cysteine through phenylalanine. The entry retains the CDR3 DNA only, 45 bases that are in frame from base 1. The junction shows trimming of 1 base on V and 5 bases on J, and the gene matches do not reach 4 bases of it. PBMCs were separated by density centrifugation and stained for CD3, CD4 and CD8, after which CD4+ and CD8+ T cells were sorted on a FACSAria. Unaffected controls provided scalp biopsies and blood samples. This TCR derives from a human donor in good health. The sequenced sample consisted of CD8+ T cells sorted from blood. The rearranged chain carries TRBV19 and TRBJ1-2, with 10 middle bases fitting TRBD1. The nucleotide sequence is given as TGTGCCAGTAGTATAGCCGGGACAGGGGAGTATGGCTACACCTTC. This gives the protein CASSIAGTGEYGYTF.